One and the same sample provided the 9 T cell receptor beta chains below, sequenced in a study of spatial heterogeneity in lung cancer (dated by TCRdb to the late 2010s). The method was 5' RACE. The sample was run on a NextSeq 500. TCRdb trimmed public reads at Q25 via fastp, called clones via MiXCR and kept in-frame beta chains. All rows with the same CDR3 protein become a single entry with the most common DNA and genes. The sample table holds some 83,000 distinct CDR3 sequences, of which roughly 8% were seen once. 6.8% of the sample is held by the ten biggest clonotypes. What the time point label conveys for this sample: sample taken at primary tumor resection. The source material was PBMCs, sampled at surgery. The origin of the receptors is a male donor with early-stage non-small cell lung cancer.

This clonotype was detected a few times. J is TRBJ2-5 and V is TRBV19; D is ambiguous. V lost 5 bases and J 7 bases, leaving 14 bases between the germline ends. This CDR3 contains 13 residues. CDR1 is LNHDA, CDR2 SQIVND, per germline (reference sequence). The CDR3 DNA sequence: TGTGCCAGTAGTCAGCCCAGCCCCTCGACCCAGTACTTC. This encodes CASSQPSPSTQYF.

This clonotype was seen more than once but under ten times. This chain joins TRBV6-1 and TRBJ2-1; no clear D gene. Per germline, CDR1 MNHNS and CDR2 SASEGT. The CDR3 loop spans 12 amino acids. Trimming stripped 7 bases from V and 3 bases from J, with 7 bases between. The CDR3 DNA follows: TGTGCCAGCACCCCCCTCTACAATGAGCAGTTCTTC. This translates into CASTPLYNEQFF.

This clonotype was counted between two and nine times. V gene TRBV18 combines with J gene TRBJ2-2; D call uncertain. Per the germline V gene, CDR1 is KGHSH and CDR2 is LQKENI. The V end lost 0 bases, the J end lost 7 bases, and 9 bases lay between the germline ends. The CDR3 is 14 amino acids. Written as DNA, the CDR3 is TGTGCCAGCTCACCACCTTCAGTGAGCGGGGAGCTGTTTTTT. This gives the protein CASSPPSVSGELFF.

The chain is built from TRBV5-1 and TRBJ2-5; D tentatively fits TRBD1 or TRBD2 (6 bases each). CDR1 is SGHRS, CDR2 YFSETQ, per germline. Trimming stripped 6 bases from V and 5 bases from J, with 14 bases between. This CDR3 is built from 13 residues. CDR3 nucleotides: TGCGCCAGCAAGGGGGGAGACGCGGAGACCCAGTACTTC. It specifies CASKGGDAETQYF.

This clonotype came up many times. The chain links TRBV7-8 to TRBJ1-1; 7 bases map to TRBD1. Germline V gene data show CDR1 as SGHVS and CDR2 as FQNEAQ. The CDR3 covers 13 residues. Trimming at V came to 4 bases and at J to 1 base, leaving 0 bases not matched to a gene. CDR3 DNA: TGTGCCAGCAGCTGGACAGGGAACACTGAAGCTTTCTTT. This encodes CASSWTGNTEAFF.

This clonotype came up many times. This chain joins TRBV12-3 or TRBV12-4 and TRBJ1-2; D is unclear. V dropped 2 bases and J dropped 6 bases, with 7 bases sitting between them. CDR3 length equals 12 residues. The DNA of the CDR3 is TGTGCCAGCAGTTTATATGGGAATGGCTACACCTTC. Amino acids: CASSLYGNGYTF.

This clonotype was detected only a few times. The rearrangement joins TRBV18 to TRBJ1-1; D gene ambiguous. V shed 5 bases and J shed 1 base, with 11 bases lying between them. The CDR3 length is 14 residues. Germline V gives CDR1 KGHSH, CDR2 LQKENI. CDR3 sequence (DNA): TGTGCCAGCTCAACAAATAGTGGGAACACTGAAGCTTTCTTT. Amino acids: CASSTNSGNTEAFF.

The rearrangement links TRBV20-1 to TRBJ2-1; 7 bases match TRBD1. The V segment lost 1 base and the J segment 4 bases; nucleotides outside the gene matches: 1. Germline V gives CDR1 DFQATT, CDR2 SNEGSKA (reference sequence). There are 13 residues in the CDR3. The CDR3 loop is CSARGDRYNEQFF. In DNA, the CDR3 is TGCAGTGCTAGAGGGGACAGATACAATGAGCAGTTCTTC.

This clonotype was recorded at least ten times. The chain has TRBV7-2 and TRBJ2-1; D is ambiguous. The V end was cut by 2 bases, the J end by 2 bases, with 10 bases between. CDR1 is SGHTA and CDR2 is FQGNSA in the germline V gene. This CDR3 is built from 15 residues. This CDR3 is CASSLLSPTYNEQFF. In DNA, the CDR3 is TGTGCCAGCAGCTTACTTAGCCCAACCTACAATGAGCAGTTCTTC.